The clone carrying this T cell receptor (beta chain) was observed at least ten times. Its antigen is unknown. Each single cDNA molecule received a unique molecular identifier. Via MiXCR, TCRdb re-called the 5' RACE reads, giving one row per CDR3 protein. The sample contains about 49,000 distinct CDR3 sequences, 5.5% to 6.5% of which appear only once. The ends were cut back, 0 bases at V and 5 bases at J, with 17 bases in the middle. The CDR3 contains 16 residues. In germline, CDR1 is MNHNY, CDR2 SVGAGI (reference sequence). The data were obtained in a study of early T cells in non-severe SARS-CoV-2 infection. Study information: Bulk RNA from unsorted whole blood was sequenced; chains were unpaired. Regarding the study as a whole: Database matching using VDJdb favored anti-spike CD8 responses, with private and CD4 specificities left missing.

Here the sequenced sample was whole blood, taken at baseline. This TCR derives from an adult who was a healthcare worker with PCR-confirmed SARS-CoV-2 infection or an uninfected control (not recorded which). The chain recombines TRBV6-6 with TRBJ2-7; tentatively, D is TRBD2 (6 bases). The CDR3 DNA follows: TGTGCCAGCAGTTACTCGAGACGGAGGGAGTCGAACGAGCAGTACTTC. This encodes CASSYSRRRESNEQYF.